This TCR beta chain was profiled in a study of blood T cell repertoires in COVID-19. Germline CDR1 LGHDT, CDR2 YNNKEL (reference sequence). The CDR3 is 17 residues long. V trimming: 4 bases; J trimming: 6 bases; junction bases outside the gene matches: 12. Original analysis: Quantification of nucleated cells was approximated via reference gene primer amplification. Libraries were prepared by immunoSEQ multiplex PCR; TCRdb keeps only in-frame clonotypes and omits some of them. That table supplies the V and J calls and clone size; D and trimming were determined from the DNA. The table lists over 250,000 clones, 75% to 85% of them singletons.

The sequenced sample was peripheral blood. This sequence was found in a man aged 50 to 59 with active or convalescent COVID-19. The chain combines TRBV3-1 (or the pseudogene TRBV3-2) with TRBJ2-2; 9 bases are shared with TRBD2. CDR3 sequence: CASSPRTSALGAGELFF. DNA for the CDR3: TGTGCCAGCAGCCCCCGGACTAGCGCCTTAGGTGCCGGGGAGCTGTTTTTT.